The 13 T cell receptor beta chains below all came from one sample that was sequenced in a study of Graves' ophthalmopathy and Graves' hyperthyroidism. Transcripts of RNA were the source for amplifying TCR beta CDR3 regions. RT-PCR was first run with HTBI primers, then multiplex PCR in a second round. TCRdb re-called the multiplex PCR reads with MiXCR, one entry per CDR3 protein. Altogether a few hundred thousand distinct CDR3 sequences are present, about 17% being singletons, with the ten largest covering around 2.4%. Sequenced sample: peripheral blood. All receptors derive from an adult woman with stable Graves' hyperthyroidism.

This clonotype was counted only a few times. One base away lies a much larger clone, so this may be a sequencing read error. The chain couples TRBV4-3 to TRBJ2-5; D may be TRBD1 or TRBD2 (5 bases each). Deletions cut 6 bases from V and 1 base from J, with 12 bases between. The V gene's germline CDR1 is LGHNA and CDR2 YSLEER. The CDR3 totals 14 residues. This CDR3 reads CASRRLGPQETQYF. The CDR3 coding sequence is TGCGCCAGCAGACGACTGGGACCCCAAGAGACCCAGTACTTC.

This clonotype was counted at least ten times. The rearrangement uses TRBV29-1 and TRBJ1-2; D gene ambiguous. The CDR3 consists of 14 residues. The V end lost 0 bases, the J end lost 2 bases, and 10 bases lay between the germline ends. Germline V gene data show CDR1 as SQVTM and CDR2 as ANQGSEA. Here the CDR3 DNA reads TGCAGCGTTGAAGATACAAGCTGGAACTATGGCTACACCTTC. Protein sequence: CSVEDTSWNYGYTF.

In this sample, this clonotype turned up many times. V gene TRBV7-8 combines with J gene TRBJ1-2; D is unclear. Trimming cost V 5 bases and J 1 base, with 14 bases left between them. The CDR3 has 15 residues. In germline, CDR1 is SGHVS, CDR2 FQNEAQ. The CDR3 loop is CASSPSSNLNYGYTF. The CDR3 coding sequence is TGTGCCAGCAGCCCTAGTTCCAACCTTAACTATGGCTACACCTTC.

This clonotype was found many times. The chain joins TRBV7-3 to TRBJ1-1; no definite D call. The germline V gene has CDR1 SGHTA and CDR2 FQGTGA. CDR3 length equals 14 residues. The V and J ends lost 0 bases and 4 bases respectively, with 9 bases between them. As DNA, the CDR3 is TGTGCCAGCAGCTTAACAGGCCAGAGCACTGAAGCTTTCTTT. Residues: CASSLTGQSTEAFF.

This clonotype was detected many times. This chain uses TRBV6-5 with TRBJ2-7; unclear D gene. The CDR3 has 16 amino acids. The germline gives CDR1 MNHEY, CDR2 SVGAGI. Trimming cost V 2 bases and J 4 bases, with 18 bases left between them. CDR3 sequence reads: CASSYAETPAGYEQYF. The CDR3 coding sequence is TGTGCCAGCAGTTACGCCGAGACTCCGGCAGGATACGAGCAGTACTTC.

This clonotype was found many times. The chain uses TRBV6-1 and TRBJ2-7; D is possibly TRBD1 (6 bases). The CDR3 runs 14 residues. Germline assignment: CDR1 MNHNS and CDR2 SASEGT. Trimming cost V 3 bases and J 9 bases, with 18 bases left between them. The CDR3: CASSDRDRMSGQYF. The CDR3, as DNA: TGTGCCAGCAGTGACCGAGACAGGATGAGTGGGCAGTACTTC.

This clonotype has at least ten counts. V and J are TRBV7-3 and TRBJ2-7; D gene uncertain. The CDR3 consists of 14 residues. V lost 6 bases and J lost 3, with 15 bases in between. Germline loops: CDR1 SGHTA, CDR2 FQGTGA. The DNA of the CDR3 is TGTGCCAGCAGACCTCGCTACCTATTCTACGAGCAGTACTTC. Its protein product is CASRPRYLFYEQYF.

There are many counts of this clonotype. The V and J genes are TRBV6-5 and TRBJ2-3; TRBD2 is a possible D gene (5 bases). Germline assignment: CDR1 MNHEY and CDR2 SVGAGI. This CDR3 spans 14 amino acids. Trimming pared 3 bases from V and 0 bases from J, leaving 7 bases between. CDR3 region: CASSYRGSTDTQYF. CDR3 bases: TGTGCCAGCAGTTATAGAGGGAGCACAGATACGCAGTATTTT.

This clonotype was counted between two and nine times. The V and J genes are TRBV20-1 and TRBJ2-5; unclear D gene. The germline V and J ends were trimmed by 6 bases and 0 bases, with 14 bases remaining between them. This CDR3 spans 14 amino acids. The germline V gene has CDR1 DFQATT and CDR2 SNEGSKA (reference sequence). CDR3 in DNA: TGCAGTGCCGTTAAAACACCGAACCAAGAGACCCAGTACTTC. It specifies CSAVKTPNQETQYF.

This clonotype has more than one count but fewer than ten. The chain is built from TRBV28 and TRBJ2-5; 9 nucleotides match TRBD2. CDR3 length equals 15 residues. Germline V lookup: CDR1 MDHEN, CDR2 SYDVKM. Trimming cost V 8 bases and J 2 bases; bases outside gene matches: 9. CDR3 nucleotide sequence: TGTGCCAGCTCAGACCTTAGCGGGGGACAAGAGACCCAGTACTTC. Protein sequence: CASSDLSGGQETQYF.

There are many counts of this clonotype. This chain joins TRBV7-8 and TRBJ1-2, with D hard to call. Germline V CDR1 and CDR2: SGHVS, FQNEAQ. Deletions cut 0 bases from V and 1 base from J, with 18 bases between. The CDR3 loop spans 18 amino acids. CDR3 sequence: CASSLAYPLLPHNYGYTF. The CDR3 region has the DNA TGTGCCAGCAGCTTAGCCTACCCGCTCCTTCCCCATAACTATGGCTACACCTTC.

The CDR3 here is CASSQSQAVWTKNIQYF. DNA of the CDR3: TGTGCCAGCAGCCAAAGTCAGGCGGTGTGGACCAAAAACATTCAGTACTTC. The chain employs TRBV4-2 and TRBJ2-4; no clear D gene. The CDR3 runs 17 residues. CDR1 and CDR2 from the germline V gene are LGHNA and YNFKEQ. The V and J ends lost 2 bases and 2 bases respectively, with 16 bases between them.

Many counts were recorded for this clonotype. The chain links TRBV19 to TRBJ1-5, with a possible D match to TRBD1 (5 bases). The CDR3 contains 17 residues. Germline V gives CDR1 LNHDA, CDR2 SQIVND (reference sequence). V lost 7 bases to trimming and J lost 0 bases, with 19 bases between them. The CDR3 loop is CASTMGQELYSNQPQHF. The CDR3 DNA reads TGTGCCAGTACCATGGGGCAGGAGCTATATAGCAATCAGCCCCAGCATTTT.